This record covers a single T cell receptor beta chain. Clones were sequenced by immunoSEQ multiplex PCR, and TCRdb holds only the in-frame ones, with some missing. The table includes approximately 82,000 clones, just under 85% detected once. This record belongs to a study of OX40 agonist ivuxolimab in advanced cancers. In the study overall: There were three patients with partial responses, one having hepatocellular carcinoma and two cutaneous melanoma.

The sequence was collected from an adult with an advanced solid tumor such as melanoma, head and neck, liver or kidney cancer. The starting material was CD4+ or CD8+ T cells sorted from blood, obtained in a trial of the OX40 agonist ivuxolimab.

This chain's CDR3 is CASSLWGTKNIQYF. The CDR3 DNA reads as TGTGCCAGCAGCTTGTGGGGGACCAAAAACATTCAGTACTTC. This chain connects TRBV5-6 to TRBJ2-4, with D possibly being TRBD1 or TRBD2 (5 bases each). V dropped 1 base and J dropped 2 bases, with 7 bases sitting between them. The CDR3 contains 14 residues. In germline, CDR1 is SGHDT, CDR2 YYEEEE.